This T cell receptor beta chain originates from a study of T cell responses to AZD1222 COVID-19 vaccine. On this clone itself: Its antigen is unidentified.

The CDR3 extends over 15 amino acids. The V gene lost 6 bases and the J gene lost 0 bases, with 12 bases spanning the gap. Germline lookup yields CDR1 MNHEY and CDR2 SVGAGI. Study outcomes and limitations: It was only 6 or 7 AZD1222 recipients who were seropositive at baseline. Mapped onto spike, vaccine-associated CD4 TCRs spanned it and were dominant at 160-218 and 743-854. Targets within unmutated variant regions were reportedly found for nearly half of spike-specific TCRs.

Assay: immunoSEQ multiplex PCR; the TCRdb copy retains only in-frame clones and omits some. The table records 130,000 to 150,000 clones, approximately 88% of them present only once. The rearrangement uses TRBV6-5 and TRBJ1-3; possible D gene TRBD1, 5 bases. The source is an adult who received the MenACWY meningococcal vaccine as a control. The source material was peripheral blood, sampled 28 days after the second dose of the MenACWY control vaccine. Written as DNA, the CDR3 is TGTGCCAGCAGCCTCGGGGCTTACTCTGGAAACACCATATATTTT. Protein sequence: CASSLGAYSGNTIYF.